The 15 T cell receptor beta chains presented below share a single source sample, sequenced in a study of T cells in localized non-small cell lung cancer (dated by TCRdb to the early 2020s). The library relied on the immunoSEQ multiplex PCR assay. TCRdb took this table from immuneACCESS and kept in-frame rearrangements with V and J called. Such tables lack part of the clones; where checked against another copy, unresolved V genes explain under half of the gap, and the rest is unexplained. For this sample the table gives some 39,000 clones, of which roughly 77% were detected only once. Less than 35% of the sample is held by the ten biggest clonotypes. Here the sequenced sample was PBMCs, taken before any cancer treatment. Source of these receptors: a woman between 40 and 69 years old with stage II squamous cell lung carcinoma.

The chain links TRBV19 to TRBJ2-5, with D tentatively TRBD1 (5 bases). CDR3 length: 14 residues. Trimming cost V 6 bases and J 0 bases, with 11 bases left between them. In germline, CDR1 is LNHDA, CDR2 SQIVND (reference sequence). In DNA, the CDR3 is TGTGCCAGTAGCGACAGTTCGTACCAAGAGACCCAGTACTTC. Translated: CASSDSSYQETQYF. Full variable domain (missing parts from reference TRBV19 and TRBJ2-5): DGGITQSPKYLFRKEGQNVTLSCEQNLNHDAMYWYRQDPGQGLRLIYYSQIVNDFQKGDIAEGYSVSREKKESFPLTVTSAQKNPTAFYLCASSDSSYQETQYFGPGTRLLVL.

In its sample, this clone was seen once. The rearrangement links TRBV6-6 to TRBJ1-1; D remains unclear. From germline, CDR1 is MNHNY and CDR2 SVGAGI (reference sequence). V lost 10 bases, J lost 4 bases, and 22 bases lay in between. The CDR3 is 15 amino acids. The CDR3 DNA reads as TGTGCCATCTCTCAAAAGGCGGGCCTTGCCACTGAAGCTTTCTTT. Residues: CAISQKAGLATEAFF.

This chain uses TRBV18 with TRBJ1-6, with 7 bases fitting TRBD1. The CDR3 is made up of 19 amino acids. J lost 10 bases, V lost 1 base, and 19 bases had no gene match. Germline V gives CDR1 KGHSH, CDR2 LQKENI. The CDR3, as DNA: TGTGCCAGCTCACCACAATGGTGGATCGGGACAGAGGAACACTCACCCCTCCACTTT. This gives the protein CASSPQWWIGTEEHSPLHF.

This clone was observed once. The CDR3 nucleotides read TGTGCCAGCAGCTACCGGGGGGTCAGGAACACCGGGGAGCTGTTTTTT. Amino acids: CASSYRGVRNTGELFF. The genes are TRBV7-8 and TRBJ2-2, with 7 bases lining up with TRBD2. V was pared by 4 bases and J by 1 base, with 6 bases of the junction left unmatched. The CDR3 contains 16 residues. The V gene's germline CDR1 is SGHVS and CDR2 FQNEAQ.

The table lists this clone with many counts. This chain uses TRBV27 with TRBJ1-2; 8 bases fit TRBD1. The V and J ends lost 5 bases and 8 bases, in that order; junction bases with no gene match: 7. CDR3 length: 13 amino acids. From germline, CDR1 is MNHEY and CDR2 SMNVEV (reference sequence). The CDR3 DNA reads TGTGCCAGCAGTCCCCGACAGGGGAGCGGCTACACCTTC. Protein product: CASSPRQGSGYTF.

This clone was recorded once. This chain connects TRBV7-6 to TRBJ2-2, with TRBD2 as a possible D gene (6 bases). Germline V gene sequence: CDR1 SGHVS, CDR2 FNYEAQ. V was pared by 2 bases and J by 2 bases, with 9 bases between. The CDR3 contains 15 residues. The CDR3 protein is CASSLSSANTGELFF. The CDR3 bases are TGTGCCAGCAGCTTATCTAGCGCTAACACCGGGGAGCTGTTTTTT. The full variable domain, rest sourced from reference TRBV7-6 and TRBJ2-2, is GAGVSQSPRYKVTKRGQDVALRCDPISGHVSLYWYRQALGQGPEFLTYFNYEAQQDKSGLPNDRFSAERPEGSISTLTIQRTEQRDSAMYRCASSLSSANTGELFFGEGSRLTVL.

The chain employs TRBV29-1 and TRBJ2-5; 8 bases line up with TRBD2. Germline values: CDR1 SQVTM, CDR2 ANQGSEA. V lost 8 bases, J lost 5 bases, and 16 bases stayed unmatched. The CDR3 is 15 amino acids. This chain's CDR3 is CSYPRGAGDTETQYF. For the CDR3, the DNA is TGCAGCTACCCCCGGGGAGCGGGAGATACGGAGACCCAGTACTTC.

This chain uses TRBV15 with TRBJ2-4; 10 bases fit TRBD2. The V and J ends lost 5 bases and 2 bases, in that order; junction bases with no gene match: 12. The CDR3 extends over 18 amino acids. Germline V gene sequence: CDR1 LNHNV, CDR2 YYDKDF (reference sequence). In nucleotides, the CDR3 is TGTGCCACCAGCCGCAGAACGTCTAGCGGGGGATCCAAAAACATTCAGTACTTC. Residues: CATSRRTSSGGSKNIQYF.

The chain recombines TRBV4-2 with TRBJ2-7, with D hard to call. Germline CDR1 is LGHNA and CDR2 is YNFKEQ. The CDR3 totals 15 residues. The germline V and J ends were trimmed by 1 base and 2 bases, with 12 bases remaining between them. CDR3 nucleotides: TGTGCCAGCAGCCAAGGTTCCGGGCTTACCTACGAGCAGTACTTC. It encodes CASSQGSGLTYEQYF.

There are a few counts of this clone. J is TRBJ2-5 and V is TRBV5-8; 8 bases line up with TRBD1. Germline CDR1 is SGHTS and CDR2 is YDEGEE. The trim removed 4 bases at V and 2 bases at J, leaving 13 bases unmatched. This CDR3 spans 17 amino acids. CDR3 protein: CASSPRWTGNSQETQYF. The CDR3 DNA reads TGTGCCAGCAGCCCGAGATGGACAGGGAATTCACAAGAGACCCAGTACTTC.

This clone turned up a few times. V and J are TRBV4-1 and TRBJ2-1; D is uncertain. CDR3 size: 13 residues. The germline V gene has CDR1 MGHRA and CDR2 YSYEKL. V gave up 9 bases and J gave up 9 bases, with 18 bases separating them. This CDR3 reads CASGNHGSGEQFF. CDR3 DNA: TGCGCCAGTGGTAATCACGGGTCGGGTGAGCAGTTCTTC.

The rearrangement links TRBV18 to TRBJ1-2; D is unclear. V lost 4 bases to trimming and J lost 7 bases, with 16 bases between them. CDR1 is KGHSH and CDR2 is LQKENI in the germline V gene. The CDR3 has 14 amino acids. The CDR3 DNA is TGTGCCAGCTCACTTTCCGAAGATGGTATTGGCTACACCTTC. Translating gives CASSLSEDGIGYTF.

The chain carries TRBV28 and TRBJ1-2; TRBD1 agrees at 9 bases. The trim removed 3 bases at V and 3 bases at J, leaving 23 bases unmatched. Germline CDR1 MDHEN, CDR2 SYDVKM. The CDR3 covers 21 residues. DNA for the CDR3: TGTGCCAGCAGTTTGTCCCTTCCGGTGGGACAGGGAGGCCGACTTGACTATGGCTACACCTTC. It specifies CASSLSLPVGQGGRLDYGYTF.

In this sample, this clone turned up once. The chain has TRBV7-9 and TRBJ2-3; TRBD2 matches 7 bases. This CDR3 spans 16 amino acids. Germline V gene sequence: CDR1 SEHNR, CDR2 FQNEAQ (reference sequence). Losses at the gene ends were 1 base for V and 5 bases for J; bases not matched to a gene: 9. CDR3 nucleotides: TGTGCCAGCAGCTTAGGCGCGGGAGTGGGTAGAGATACGCAGTATTTT. Its protein product is CASSLGAGVGRDTQYF.

The rearrangement joins TRBV9 to TRBJ2-2; D tentatively reads TRBD1 or TRBD2 (6 bases each). V was trimmed by 2 bases and J by 1 base, leaving 12 bases between them. The CDR3 is made up of 16 amino acids. The germline gives CDR1 SGDLS, CDR2 YYNGEE. The CDR3 sequence is CASSVQGGRNTGELFF. In DNA form, the CDR3 reads TGTGCCAGCAGCGTCCAAGGGGGGAGGAACACCGGGGAGCTGTTTTTT.